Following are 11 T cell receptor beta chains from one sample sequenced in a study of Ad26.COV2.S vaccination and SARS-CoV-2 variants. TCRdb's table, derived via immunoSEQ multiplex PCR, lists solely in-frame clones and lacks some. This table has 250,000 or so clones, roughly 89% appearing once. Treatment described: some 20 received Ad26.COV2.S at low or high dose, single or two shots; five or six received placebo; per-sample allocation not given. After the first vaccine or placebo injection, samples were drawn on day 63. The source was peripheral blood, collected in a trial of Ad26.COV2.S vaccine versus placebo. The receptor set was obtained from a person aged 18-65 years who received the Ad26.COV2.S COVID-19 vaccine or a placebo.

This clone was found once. The CDR3 nucleotides are TGTGCCAGCAGCCACGGGGGGGTTCCCGGCAATCAGCCCCAGCATTTT. Translation gives CASSHGGVPGNQPQHF. The chain couples TRBV4-2 to TRBJ1-5, with TRBD1 as a possible D gene (5 bases). This CDR3 has 16 amino acids. Per germline, CDR1 LGHNA and CDR2 YNFKEQ. Trimming took off 3 bases at V and 2 bases at J, with 14 bases between the two ends.

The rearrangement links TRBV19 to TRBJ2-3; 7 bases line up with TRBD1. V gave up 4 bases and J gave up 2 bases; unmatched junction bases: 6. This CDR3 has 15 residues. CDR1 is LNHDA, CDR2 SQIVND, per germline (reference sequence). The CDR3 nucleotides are TGTGCCAGTAGTAAATTGACAGGGACCACAGATACGCAGTATTTT. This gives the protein CASSKLTGTTDTQYF. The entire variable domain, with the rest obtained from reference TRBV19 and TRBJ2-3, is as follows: DGGITQSPKYLFRKEGQNVTLSCEQNLNHDAMYWYRQDPGQGLRLIYYSQIVNDFQKGDIAEGYSVSREKKESFPLTVTSAQKNPTAFYLCASSKLTGTTDTQYFGPGTRLTVL.

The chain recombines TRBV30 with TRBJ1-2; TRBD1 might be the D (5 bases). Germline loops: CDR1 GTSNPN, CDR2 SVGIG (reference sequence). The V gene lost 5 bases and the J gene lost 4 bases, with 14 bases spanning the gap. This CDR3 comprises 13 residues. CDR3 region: CAWGWQGSYGYTF. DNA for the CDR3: TGTGCCTGGGGGTGGCAGGGTTCCTATGGCTACACCTTC. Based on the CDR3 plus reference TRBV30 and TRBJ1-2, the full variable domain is SQTIHQWPATLVQPVGSPLSLECTVEGTSNPNLYWYRQAAGRGLQLLFYSVGIGQISSEVPQNLSASRPQDRQFILSSKKLLLSDSGFYLCAWGWQGSYGYTFGSGTRLTVV.

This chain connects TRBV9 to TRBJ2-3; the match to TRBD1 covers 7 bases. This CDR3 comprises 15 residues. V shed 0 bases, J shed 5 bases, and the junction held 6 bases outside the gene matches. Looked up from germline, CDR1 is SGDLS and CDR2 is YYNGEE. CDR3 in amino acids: CASSVVSQGIDTQYF. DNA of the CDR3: TGTGCCAGCAGCGTAGTATCACAGGGGATAGATACGCAGTATTTT.

The CDR3 sequence is CASSFGAYEQYF. The CDR3 nucleotides read TGTGCCAGCAGTTTTGGAGCCTACGAGCAGTACTTC. The chain couples TRBV12-3 or TRBV12-4 to TRBJ2-7; no definite D call. V gave up 3 bases and J gave up 2 bases, with 5 bases separating them. This CDR3 has 12 amino acids.

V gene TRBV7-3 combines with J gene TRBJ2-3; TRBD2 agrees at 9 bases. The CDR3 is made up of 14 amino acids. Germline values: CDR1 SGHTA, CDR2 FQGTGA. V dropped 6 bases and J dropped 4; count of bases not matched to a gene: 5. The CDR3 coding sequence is TGTGCCAGCAGTCCGGGACTAGCACCAGATACGCAGTATTTT. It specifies CASSPGLAPDTQYF.

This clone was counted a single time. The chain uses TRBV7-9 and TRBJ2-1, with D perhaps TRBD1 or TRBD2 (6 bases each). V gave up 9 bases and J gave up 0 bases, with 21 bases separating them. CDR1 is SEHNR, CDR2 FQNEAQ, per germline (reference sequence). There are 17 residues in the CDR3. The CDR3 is CASEGGRRTSSYNEQFF. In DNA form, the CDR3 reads TGTGCCAGTGAGGGGGGACGGCGAACCAGCTCCTACAATGAGCAGTTCTTC.

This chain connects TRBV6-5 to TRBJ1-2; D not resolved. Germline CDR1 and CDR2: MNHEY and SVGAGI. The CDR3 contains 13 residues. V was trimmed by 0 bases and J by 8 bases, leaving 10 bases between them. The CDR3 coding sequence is TGTGCCAGCAGTTACTCGAGCGGGCGGGGCTACACCTTC. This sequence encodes CASSYSSGRGYTF.

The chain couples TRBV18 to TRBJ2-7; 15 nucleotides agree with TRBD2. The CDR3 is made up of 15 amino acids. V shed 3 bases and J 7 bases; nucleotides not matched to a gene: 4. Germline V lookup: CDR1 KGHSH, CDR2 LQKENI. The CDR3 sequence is CASSPGLAGGGEQYV. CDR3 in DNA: TGTGCCAGCTCACCCGGACTAGCGGGAGGGGGTGAGCAGTACGTC.

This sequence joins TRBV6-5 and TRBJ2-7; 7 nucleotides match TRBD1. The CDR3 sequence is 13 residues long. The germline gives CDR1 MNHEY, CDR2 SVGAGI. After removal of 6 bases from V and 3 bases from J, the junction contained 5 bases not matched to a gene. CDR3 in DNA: TGTGCCAGCAGCAGGGACAGCTACTACGAGCAGTACGTC. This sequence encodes CASSRDSYYEQYV.

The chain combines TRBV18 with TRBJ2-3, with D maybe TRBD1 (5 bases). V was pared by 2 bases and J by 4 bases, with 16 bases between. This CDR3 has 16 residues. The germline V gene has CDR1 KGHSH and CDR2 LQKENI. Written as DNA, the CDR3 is TGTGCCAGCTCACCAAAGGGGCGCAAGTCTTCAGATACGCAGTATTTT. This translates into CASSPKGRKSSDTQYF.